What follows describes a single T cell receptor beta chain. Its specificity is not known. The data belong to a study of T cell responses to AZD1222 COVID-19 vaccine. Study results and limitations: Among vaccine-associated CD4 TCRs, coverage spanned spike, with dominance at 160-218 and 743-854. Repertoires in all cases were sampled only once the peak T cell response had passed. Females outnumbered males among donors, who were mostly white British; clonal diversity was possibly underestimated.

The V gene lost 8 bases and the J gene lost 4 bases, with 3 bases spanning the gap. Germline lookup yields CDR1 MNHEY and CDR2 SVGAGI. There are 11 residues in the CDR3. The repertoire was sequenced with immunoSEQ multiplex PCR; TCRdb's copy has only in-frame clones and lacks some. The table shows approximately 81,000 clones, with roughly 85% occurring only once. V and J are TRBV6-5 and TRBJ2-6; no clear D. This clonotype was sampled from an adult who received the AZD1222 COVID-19 vaccine. This material consisted of peripheral blood, taken 28 days after the second AZD1222 dose. CDR3 coding DNA: TGTGCCAGCCAGGGGGCCAACGTCCTGACTTTC. Its translation: CASQGANVLTF.